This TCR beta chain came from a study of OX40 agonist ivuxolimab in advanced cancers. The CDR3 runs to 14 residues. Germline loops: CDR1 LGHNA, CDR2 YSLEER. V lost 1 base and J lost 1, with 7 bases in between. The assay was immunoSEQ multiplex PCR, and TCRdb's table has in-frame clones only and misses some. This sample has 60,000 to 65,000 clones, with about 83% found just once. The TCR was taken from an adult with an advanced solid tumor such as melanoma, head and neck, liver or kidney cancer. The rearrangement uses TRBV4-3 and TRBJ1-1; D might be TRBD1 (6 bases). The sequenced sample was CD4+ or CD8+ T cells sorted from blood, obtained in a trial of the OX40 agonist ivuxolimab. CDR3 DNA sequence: TGCGCCAGCAGCCAAGGACAGGCGAACACTGAAGCTTTCTTT. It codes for CASSQGQANTEAFF.